The 24 T cell receptor beta chains listed next were all sequenced from one sample in a study of PD-1 blockade in mismatch repair-deficient tumors. Data came from immunoSEQ multiplex PCR; TCRdb stores just in-frame clones and leaves some out. The sample lists about 84,000 clones, approximately 81% occurring once. This specimen was peripheral blood, taken 12 weeks after starting pembrolizumab. The receptors shown here come from an adult with mismatch repair-deficient cancer.

A few counts support this clone. The J gene is TRBJ2-7, the V gene TRBV19; D unclear. The germline V gene has CDR1 LNHDA and CDR2 SQIVND (reference sequence). The CDR3 has 13 residues. Deletions cut 8 bases from V and 1 base from J, with 12 bases between. The CDR3 spells CASRLDESYEQYF. Here the CDR3 DNA reads TGTGCCAGTCGTCTCGACGAATCCTACGAGCAGTACTTC.

The CDR3 nucleotides are TGTGCCAGCAGGGGCCTAGCGGCCATGAACACCGGGGAGCTGTTTTTT. Residues: CASRGLAAMNTGELFF. The chain has TRBV11-2 and TRBJ2-2; 7 bases match TRBD2. The germline gives CDR1 SGHAT, CDR2 FQNNGV. V lost 6 bases to trimming and J lost 1 base; unmatched junction nucleotides: 8. The CDR3 is 16 residues long. The variable domain in full, completed from reference TRBV11-2 and TRBJ2-2, reads EAGVAQSPRYKIIEKRQSVAFWCNPISGHATLYWYQQILGQGPKLLIQFQNNGVVDDSQLPKDRFSAERLKGVDSTLKIQPAKLEDSAVYLCASRGLAAMNTGELFFGEGSRLTVL.

The chain recombines TRBV10-3 with TRBJ2-1; 14 bases agree with TRBD2. Germline V gene lookup returns CDR1 ENHRY and CDR2 SYGVKD. Trimming removed 6 bases from V and 8 bases from J; junction bases left unmatched: 9. The CDR3 loop spans 16 amino acids. CDR3 coding DNA: TGTGCCATCAGAGGGACTAGCGGGAGAGGAGGGGATGAGCAGTTCTTC. As protein: CAIRGTSGRGGDEQFF.

The chain has TRBV7-3 and TRBJ1-1; D not resolved. V lost 4 bases to trimming and J lost 4 bases, with 16 bases between them. Germline CDR1 SGHTA, CDR2 FQGTGA. This CDR3 is built from 15 residues. The CDR3 loop reads CASSSPAQTGTEAFF. The CDR3 DNA reads TGTGCCAGCAGCTCCCCCGCTCAAACCGGCACTGAAGCTTTCTTT.

This chain connects TRBV6-1 to TRBJ2-7; 14 nucleotides line up with TRBD2. With V trimmed by 1 base and J by 7 bases, 3 bases remained unmatched. The germline CDR1 and CDR2 sequences are MNHNS and SASEGT. This CDR3 region has 15 residues. CDR3 loop: CASSEVWTSGREQYF. The DNA for the CDR3 is TGTGCCAGCAGTGAAGTGTGGACTAGCGGGAGGGAGCAGTACTTC.

The chain recombines TRBV4-3 with TRBJ1-3; D might be TRBD1 (6 bases). Trimming stripped 0 bases from V and 2 bases from J, with 14 bases between. The CDR3 runs to 17 residues. Per the germline V gene, CDR1 is LGHNA and CDR2 is YSLEER. In DNA form, the CDR3 reads TGCGCCAGCAGCCAAGAGCTCGGGGGGCTAACTGGAAACACCATATATTTT. As protein: CASSQELGGLTGNTIYF.

The V call is TRBV2, the J call TRBJ2-3, with 10 bases that match TRBD2. V lost 2 bases, J lost 7 bases, and 3 bases stayed unmatched. This CDR3 contains 14 residues. Germline V gene sequence: CDR1 SNHLY, CDR2 FYNNEI. CDR3 in DNA: TGTGCCAGCAGTGAATCTAGCGGGAGTTATACGCAGTATTTT. Encoded protein: CASSESSGSYTQYF.

This chain connects TRBV6-1 to TRBJ2-7, with 9 bases matching TRBD2. CDR1 MNHNS and CDR2 SASEGT come from the germline V gene. V gave up 0 bases and J gave up 3 bases; unmatched junction bases: 6. The CDR3 spans 16 residues. CDR3 nucleotides: TGTGCCAGCAGTGAAGCAGGGCTAGCGGGGATCTACGAGCAGTACTTC. Translated, it gives CASSEAGLAGIYEQYF.

The V gene is TRBV7-6, the J gene TRBJ2-5; no reliable D call. V was clipped by 7 bases and J by 4 bases, with 13 bases between them. Per germline, CDR1 SGHVS and CDR2 FNYEAQ. The CDR3 has 13 residues. The CDR3 protein is CASTFVPVETQYF. CDR3 DNA: TGTGCCAGCACCTTTGTTCCAGTAGAGACCCAGTACTTC.

The chain recombines TRBV15 with TRBJ2-3, with D uncertain. Trimming stripped 0 bases from V and 6 bases from J, with 4 bases between. The CDR3 covers 12 residues. Germline CDR1 LNHNV, CDR2 YYDKDF (reference sequence). CDR3 amino acids: CATSREVDTQYF. The DNA of the CDR3 is TGTGCCACCAGCAGAGAGGTGGATACGCAGTATTTT.

This chain links TRBV7-2 with TRBJ1-5, with D hard to call. Trimming removed 1 base at V and 0 bases at J, with 10 bases between. The germline V gene has CDR1 SGHTA and CDR2 FQGNSA. The CDR3 contains 16 residues. The CDR3 coding sequence is TGTGCCAGCAGCTTAGAAGGCGTGGGTAGCAATCAGCCCCAGCATTTT. Its translation: CASSLEGVGSNQPQHF.

This clone has just one count. The rearrangement links TRBV5-4 to TRBJ2-1; 9 bases line up with TRBD1. The CDR3 spans 16 residues. Looked up from germline, CDR1 is SGHNT and CDR2 is YYREEE (reference sequence). The junction had 14 bases not matched to a gene; V was cut back by 4 bases and J by 9 bases. CDR3 DNA: TGTGCCAGCAGCACTGTCCCGGGACAGGGAACGAGTGAGCAGTTCTTC. Translating gives CASSTVPGQGTSEQFF.

This clone was counted ten times or more. The chain couples TRBV20-1 to TRBJ1-1, with 7 bases identical to TRBD1. In germline, CDR1 is DFQATT, CDR2 SNEGSKA (reference sequence). This CDR3 spans 11 amino acids. Trimming removed 6 bases from V and 5 bases from J; junction bases left unmatched: 3. CDR3 sequence (DNA): TGCAGTGCAAAGACAGGGACTGAAGCTTTCTTT. Residues: CSAKTGTEAFF.

The rearrangement links TRBV7-9 to TRBJ2-1; 7 bases fit TRBD2. The ends lost 10 bases at V and 3 bases at J; junction bases unmatched: 6. CDR3 length: 13 residues. The V gene's germline CDR1 is SEHNR and CDR2 FQNEAQ (reference sequence). The CDR3 sequence: CATRERDYNEQFF. The DNA for the CDR3 is TGTGCCACCCGGGAGCGGGACTACAATGAGCAGTTCTTC. Drawing the rest from reference TRBV7-9 and TRBJ2-1, the complete variable domain is DTGVSQNPRHKITKRGQNVTFRCDPISEHNRLYWYRQTLGQGPEFLTYFQNEAQLEKSRLLSDRFSAERPKGSFSTLEIQRTEQGDSAMYLCATRERDYNEQFFGPGTRLTVL.

The V gene is TRBV5-4, the J gene TRBJ2-4, with D perhaps matching TRBD2 (7 bases). The germline CDR1 and CDR2 sequences are SGHNT and YYREEE (reference sequence). This CDR3 contains 13 residues. The V end was cut by 2 bases, the J end by 7 bases, with 10 bases between. CDR3 in amino acids: CASSLQGGNIQYF. The CDR3 coding sequence is TGTGCCAGCAGCTTACAGGGAGGGAACATTCAGTACTTC.

The chain's CDR3 is CASSRGRGSSYEQYF. The CDR3, as DNA: TGTGCCAGCAGCCGCGGGAGGGGGTCCTCCTACGAGCAGTACTTC. The chain uses TRBV2 and TRBJ2-7; 9 bases map to TRBD2. CDR3 size: 15 residues. V lost 6 bases and J lost 0; bases outside the gene matches: 6. Germline-derived CDR1 and CDR2 are SNHLY and FYNNEI. Supplemented by reference TRBV2 and TRBJ2-7, the full variable domain reads EPEVTQTPSHQVTQMGQEVILRCVPISNHLYFYWYRQILGQKVEFLVSFYNNEISEKSEIFDDQFSVERPDGSNFTLKIRSTKLEDSAMYFCASSRGRGSSYEQYFGPGTRLTVT.

The table lists this clone with a count of one. V and J are TRBV5-8 and TRBJ1-2; no clear D. Per germline, CDR1 SGHTS and CDR2 YDEGEE. Trimming stripped 4 bases from V and 3 bases from J, with 16 bases between. The CDR3 is 15 amino acids. CDR3 sequence (DNA): TGTGCCAGCAGCGAGGCCTTTTCCGGGGACTATGGCTACACCTTC. The encoded protein is CASSEAFSGDYGYTF.

The chain is built from TRBV6-1 and TRBJ2-7; weak D call: TRBD1 (6 bases). The CDR3 spans 14 residues. Per the germline V gene, CDR1 is MNHNS and CDR2 is SASEGT. Trimming shortened V by 10 bases and J by 1 base, and 17 bases separated the two germline ends. CDR3 sequence: CAIAQGTPSYEQYF. CDR3 bases: TGTGCCATAGCCCAGGGGACACCGTCCTACGAGCAGTACTTC.

J is TRBJ2-7 and V is TRBV9; D not resolved. Germline V CDR1 and CDR2: SGDLS, YYNGEE. The V end was cut by 0 bases, the J end by 2 bases, with 6 bases between. This CDR3 has 13 residues. This CDR3 is CASSVGLAYEQYF. CDR3 bases: TGTGCCAGCAGCGTAGGCCTAGCCTACGAGCAGTACTTC.

In its sample, this clone was seen a few times. This chain connects TRBV6-1 to TRBJ1-5; D call uncertain. Germline V gene data show CDR1 as MNHNS and CDR2 as SASEGT. V dropped 8 bases and J dropped 5 bases, with 13 bases sitting between them. CDR3 length: 13 residues. In DNA form, the CDR3 reads TGTGCCAGCTCTAGGGAGGTGGATCAGCCCCAGCATTTT. Encoded protein: CASSREVDQPQHF.

The chain combines TRBV7-8 with TRBJ2-5; D remains ambiguous. Trimming removed 3 bases from V and 5 bases from J, with 4 bases in between. CDR1 and CDR2 from the germline V gene are SGHVS and FQNEAQ. CDR3 length: 11 residues. CDR3 in amino acids: CASSLPETQYF. The CDR3, as DNA: TGTGCCAGCAGCTTGCCGGAGACCCAGTACTTC.

This rearrangement joins TRBV5-1 to TRBJ2-7; TRBD2 is a possible D gene (6 bases). V lost 5 bases, J lost 3 bases, and 15 bases lay in between. This CDR3 has 14 residues. Per the germline V gene, CDR1 is SGHRS and CDR2 is YFSETQ. The chain's CDR3 is CASSPGGGIYEQYF. The CDR3 coding sequence is TGCGCCAGCAGTCCCGGCGGCGGGATCTACGAGCAGTACTTC.

This sequence joins TRBV29-1 and TRBJ2-1, with D uncertain. V lost 4 bases and J lost 6, with 10 bases in between. Germline assignment: CDR1 SQVTM and CDR2 ANQGSEA. This CDR3 contains 12 residues. DNA for the CDR3: TGCAGCGTTGGAGAGGCACGCAATGAGCAGTTCTTC. Its translation: CSVGEARNEQFF.

Comments on this clone: The sample has other DNA sequences that encode this CDR3 too. This chain joins TRBV7-9 and TRBJ2-2, with D unclear. Trimming removed 1 base from V and 6 bases from J, with 3 bases in between. The CDR3 consists of 12 residues. Germline V gene lookup returns CDR1 SEHNR and CDR2 FQNEAQ (reference sequence). The CDR3 DNA reads as TGTGCCAGCAGCTTAGGTGCCGGGGAGCTGTTTTTT. Translation: CASSLGAGELFF.